A single sample gave rise to the 8 T cell receptor beta chains below, sequenced in a study of CD8 T cells in ankylosing spondylitis. Their antigens are not known. TCRdb re-called the 5' RACE reads through MiXCR, storing one row per CDR3 protein. The table has 470,000 or so distinct CDR3 sequences, approximately 26% seen once. Study-wide points: Typical of ankylosing spondylitis blood, it appeared, was a TCR beta motif of roughly eight highly homologous variants.

The sample comprised blood, either unsorted or a sorted T cell fraction (not recorded which). The receptors were sampled from a male donor with ankylosing spondylitis.

There are a few counts of this clonotype. V and J are TRBV29-1 and TRBJ1-2; TRBD1 matches at 7 bases. The trim removed 5 bases at V and 5 bases at J, leaving 5 bases unmatched. In germline, CDR1 is SQVTM, CDR2 ANQGSEA. CDR3 length: 12 amino acids. CDR3 region: CSVFGQDYGYTF. For the CDR3, the DNA is TGCAGCGTTTTTGGACAGGATTATGGCTACACCTTC.

The sample holds a few counts of this clonotype. V gene TRBV30 combines with J gene TRBJ2-2; D possibly corresponds to TRBD2 (5 bases). Germline assignment: CDR1 GTSNPN and CDR2 SVGIG (reference sequence). The V end was cut by 3 bases, the J end by 6 bases, with 11 bases between. This CDR3 is built from 13 residues. The CDR3 DNA is TGTGCCTGGAGCCCCGGACTGGCCGGGGAGCTGTTTTTT. Protein: CAWSPGLAGELFF.

This clonotype was observed once. This rearrangement joins TRBV7-8 to TRBJ2-4; possibly TRBD1 for D (6 bases). In germline, CDR1 is SGHVS, CDR2 FQNEAQ. Trimming pared 4 bases from V and 0 bases from J, leaving 22 bases between. This CDR3 has 19 residues. CDR3 sequence (DNA): TGTGCCAGCAGCTCTTTCTGGACAGACCAGTCACTAGCCAAAAACATTCAGTACTTC. This translates into CASSSFWTDQSLAKNIQYF.

This clonotype was observed a few times. The chain recombines TRBV5-6 with TRBJ1-1; 7 positions agree with TRBD1. The junction had 10 bases not matched to a gene; V was cut back by 4 bases and J by 1 base. From germline, CDR1 is SGHDT and CDR2 YYEEEE. This CDR3 comprises 16 residues. This CDR3 reads CASSRLWDRSNTEAFF. In DNA form, the CDR3 reads TGTGCCAGCAGCCGATTATGGGACAGATCGAACACTGAAGCTTTCTTT.

V and J are TRBV12-3 or TRBV12-4 and TRBJ2-1, with 13 bases identical to TRBD2. Trimming took 4 bases from V and 6 from J; bases not matched to a gene: 9. The CDR3 consists of 17 residues. The CDR3 protein is CASSSTKGLAGRNEQFF. The DNA for the CDR3 is TGTGCCAGCAGTTCGACCAAGGGACTAGCGGGACGCAATGAGCAGTTCTTC.

This clonotype was counted many times. V gene TRBV27 combines with J gene TRBJ2-1, with TRBD2 matching 11 bases. CDR1 MNHEY and CDR2 SMNVEV come from the germline V gene (reference sequence). V dropped 6 bases and J dropped 2; count of bases not matched to a gene: 9. This CDR3 is built from 17 residues. CDR3 sequence (DNA): TGTGCCAGCAGGGCCAGGGGACTAGCGGCTACCTACAATGAGCAGTTCTTC. Its protein is CASRARGLAATYNEQFF.

This clonotype was picked up a small number of times. The genes are TRBV20-1 and TRBJ2-3; no reliable D call. The V end lost 0 bases, the J end lost 2 bases, and 15 bases lay between the germline ends. CDR3 size: 16 residues. CDR1 is DFQATT, CDR2 SNEGSKA, per germline (reference sequence). CDR3 in amino acids: CSARDWETYTTDTQYF. CDR3 DNA sequence: TGCAGTGCTAGAGATTGGGAAACTTACACCACAGATACGCAGTATTTT.

A few counts support this clonotype. The chain has TRBV20-1 and TRBJ1-5; no clear D gene. The CDR3 has 13 amino acids. V gave up 3 bases and J gave up 1 base, with 7 bases separating them. CDR1 is DFQATT, CDR2 SNEGSKA, per germline (reference sequence). CDR3 protein: CSARRWSNQPQHF. Written as DNA, the CDR3 is TGCAGTGCTAGGAGATGGAGCAATCAGCCCCAGCATTTT.